This TCR beta chain was recorded in a study of T cell repertoires in cytomegalovirus infection. About the study: It was recently identified HLA-C-restricted and well-studied HLA-B-restricted CMV epitopes that the study used. Carrying CMV and the relevant HLA type showed in public TCR beta signatures. General study points: Ex vivo, HLA-C-restricted CMV-specific TCR beta clonotypes prevailed over the rest of the response.

This clonotype was counted only a few times. Its antigen is still unknown. One entry per CDR3 protein results from TCRdb running MiXCR on the reads. The table records fewer than 650,000 distinct CDR3 sequences, roughly 42% of them present only once. Germline CDR1 MNHEY, CDR2 SVGEGT. The V gene end was trimmed by 2 bases and the J gene end by 3 bases; junction bases not matched to a gene: 6. This CDR3 has 16 residues. This specimen consisted of cultured PBMCs, obtained from culture after CMV antigen stimulation. The chain links TRBV6-2 or TRBV6-3 to TRBJ2-1; TRBD1 agrees at 8 bases. This TCR derives from a human donor in good health (CMV status not recorded). Some clones in this sample may be carry-over from other donors' samples. CDR3: CASSYEAGGFYNEQFF. The CDR3 DNA is TGTGCCAGCAGTTACGAGGCAGGGGGCTTCTACAATGAGCAGTTCTTC.